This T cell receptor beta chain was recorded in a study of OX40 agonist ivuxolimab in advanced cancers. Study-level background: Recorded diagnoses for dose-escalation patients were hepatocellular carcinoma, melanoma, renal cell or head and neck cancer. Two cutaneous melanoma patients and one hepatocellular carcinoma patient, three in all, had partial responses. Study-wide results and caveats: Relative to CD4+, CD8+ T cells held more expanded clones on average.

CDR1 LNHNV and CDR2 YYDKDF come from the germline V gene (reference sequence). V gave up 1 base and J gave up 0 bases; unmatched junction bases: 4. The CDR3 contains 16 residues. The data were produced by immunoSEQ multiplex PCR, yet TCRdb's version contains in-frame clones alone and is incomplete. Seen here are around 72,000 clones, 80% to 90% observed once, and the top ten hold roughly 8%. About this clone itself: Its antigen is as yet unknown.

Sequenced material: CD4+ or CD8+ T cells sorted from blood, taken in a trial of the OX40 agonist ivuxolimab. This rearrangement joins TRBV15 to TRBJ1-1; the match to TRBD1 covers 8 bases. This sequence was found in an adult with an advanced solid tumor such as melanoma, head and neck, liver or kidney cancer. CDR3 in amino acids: CATSRARDRMNTEAFF. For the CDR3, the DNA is TGTGCCACCAGCAGAGCGAGGGACAGGATGAACACTGAAGCTTTCTTT.